The subject of this entry is one TCR beta chain. The data derive from a study of OX40 agonist ivuxolimab in advanced cancers. The CDR3 is made up of 14 amino acids. Germline CDR1 reads SGHRS; CDR2 reads YFSETQ. The V and J ends lost 0 bases and 4 bases respectively, with 10 bases between them. TCRdb's table, derived via immunoSEQ multiplex PCR, lists solely in-frame clones and lacks some. The sample lists roughly 70,000 clones, roughly 85% occurring once. This chain uses TRBV5-1 with TRBJ1-2, with D possibly matching TRBD1 (5 bases). Specimen: CD4+ or CD8+ T cells sorted from blood, collected in a trial of the OX40 agonist ivuxolimab. The receptor comes from an adult with an advanced solid tumor such as melanoma, head and neck, liver or kidney cancer. In DNA form, the CDR3 reads TGCGCCAGCAGCTTGGCAGGGATGATCTATGGCTACACCTTC. Its protein is CASSLAGMIYGYTF.